The rows below give T cell receptor beta chains drawn from one sample of a study of graft-versus-host responses after intestinal transplantation. The method was immunoSEQ multiplex PCR; TCRdb's version includes in-frame clones alone and lacks a portion of them. The table includes 15,000 to 20,000 clones, 38% detected once. Sequenced here: alloreactive CD4+ T cells from a mixed lymphocyte reaction culture, sampled before intestinal transplant. The receptors were gathered from a human patient who received an intestinal transplant. Both conserved end residues are part of each CDR3. Each record gives: clone size, J gene, D gene, V gene, CDR3 protein, CDR3 DNA. A D gene is named only where the DNA matches it firmly. Clone size appears in some rows only: once, few, many, or a class for an expanded clone.

abundance: .
j_gene: TRBJ2-3
d_gene: .
v_gene: TRBV20-1
CDR3aa: CSPEFSDTQYF
CDR3nt: TGCAGCCCCGAGTTCTCAGATACGCAGTATTTT

abundance: once
j_gene: TRBJ1-3
d_gene: .
v_gene: TRBV11-2
CDR3aa: CASSFDQISGNTIYF
CDR3nt: TGTGCCAGCAGCTTTGACCAGATTTCTGGAAACACCATATATTTT

abundance: .
j_gene: TRBJ1-1
d_gene: .
v_gene: TRBV7-9
CDR3aa: CASRIRANTEAFF
CDR3nt: TGTGCCAGCAGGATCAGGGCGAACACTGAAGCTTTCTTT

abundance: .
j_gene: TRBJ2-1
d_gene: TRBD1
v_gene: TRBV6-6
CDR3aa: CASSPDRVSNEQFF
CDR3nt: TGTGCCAGCAGTCCGGACAGGGTATCCAATGAGCAGTTCTTC

abundance: .
j_gene: TRBJ2-1
d_gene: TRBD2
v_gene: TRBV7-3
CDR3aa: CASSYTGGARSYNEQFF
CDR3nt: TGTGCCAGCAGCTATACCGGGGGGGCAAGATCCTACAATGAGCAGTTCTTC

abundance: .
j_gene: TRBJ2-7
d_gene: .
v_gene: TRBV7-9
CDR3aa: CASSILLQGDEQYF
CDR3nt: TGTGCCAGCAGCATCCTACTACAGGGAGACGAGCAGTACTTC

abundance: few
j_gene: TRBJ2-3
d_gene: TRBD2
v_gene: TRBV5-4
CDR3aa: CASSLGLAGGASDTQYF
CDR3nt: TGTGCCAGCAGCTTAGGACTAGCGGGGGGTGCTTCAGATACGCAGTATTTT

abundance: .
j_gene: TRBJ2-1
d_gene: .
v_gene: TRBV11-2
CDR3aa: CASSLDRVHEQFF
CDR3nt: TGTGCCAGCAGCTTAGACAGGGTGCATGAGCAGTTCTTC

abundance: .
j_gene: TRBJ2-1
d_gene: .
v_gene: TRBV11-2
CDR3aa: CASSFGQGTYNEQFF
CDR3nt: TGTGCCAGCAGCTTTGGGCAGGGGACCTACAATGAGCAGTTCTTC

abundance: .
j_gene: TRBJ2-7
d_gene: .
v_gene: TRBV11-2
CDR3aa: CASSGLTYEQYF
CDR3nt: TGTGCCAGCAGCGGACTAACCTACGAGCAGTACTTC

abundance: .
j_gene: TRBJ1-6
d_gene: .
v_gene: TRBV4-1
CDR3aa: CASSRPGGQANSPLHF
CDR3nt: TGCGCCAGCAGCCGACCCGGCGGGCAGGCCAATTCACCCCTCCACTTT

abundance: .
j_gene: TRBJ1-4
d_gene: .
v_gene: TRBV30
CDR3aa: CAWTGINEKLFF
CDR3nt: TGTGCCTGGACCGGAATTAATGAAAAACTGTTTTTT

abundance: .
j_gene: TRBJ1-6
d_gene: .
v_gene: TRBV7-8
CDR3aa: CASSLTLGGTNNSPLHF
CDR3nt: TGTGCCAGCAGCTTAACGTTGGGGGGTACCAATAATTCACCCCTCCACTTT

abundance: .
j_gene: TRBJ2-7
d_gene: .
v_gene: TRBV19
CDR3aa: CASSIEAARSYEQYF
CDR3nt: TGTGCCAGTAGTATAGAGGCTGCCCGCTCCTACGAGCAGTACTTC

abundance: few
j_gene: TRBJ1-2
d_gene: .
v_gene: TRBV7-2
CDR3aa: CASSLETGRYGYTF
CDR3nt: TGTGCCAGCAGCTTAGAGACGGGCCGCTATGGCTACACCTTC

abundance: .
j_gene: TRBJ1-6
d_gene: .
v_gene: TRBV18
CDR3aa: CASSPGTPQRNSPLHF
CDR3nt: TGTGCCAGCTCACCCGGGACCCCCCAGCGGAATTCACCCCTCCACTTT

abundance: .
j_gene: TRBJ2-5
d_gene: TRBD2
v_gene: TRBV5-4
CDR3aa: CASSFVTSRETQYF
CDR3nt: TGTGCCAGCAGTTTTGTGACTAGCCGCGAGACCCAGTACTTC

abundance: .
j_gene: TRBJ2-2
d_gene: .
v_gene: TRBV6-1
CDR3aa: CASSEWGAGELFF
CDR3nt: TGTGCCAGCAGTGAATGGGGGGCCGGGGAGCTGTTTTTT

abundance: .
j_gene: TRBJ1-2
d_gene: TRBD1
v_gene: TRBV9
CDR3aa: CASSVSRDRGFYGYTF
CDR3nt: TGTGCCAGCAGCGTATCTAGAGACAGGGGGTTCTATGGCTACACCTTC

abundance: .
j_gene: TRBJ1-2
d_gene: TRBD1
v_gene: TRBV5-4
CDR3aa: CASSHRTGKSYGYTF
CDR3nt: TGTGCCAGCAGTCACAGGACAGGGAAATCCTATGGCTACACCTTC

abundance: few
j_gene: TRBJ2-2
d_gene: .
v_gene: TRBV5-1
CDR3aa: CASSLGGDTGELFF
CDR3nt: TGCGCCAGCAGCTTAGGCGGGGACACCGGGGAGCTGTTTTTT

abundance: .
j_gene: TRBJ2-1
d_gene: .
v_gene: TRBV4-1
CDR3aa: CASSQEQGSFNEQFF
CDR3nt: TGCGCCAGCAGCCAAGAACAGGGATCTTTCAATGAGCAGTTCTTC

abundance: .
j_gene: TRBJ1-1
d_gene: .
v_gene: TRBV2
CDR3aa: CASSVIIEAFF
CDR3nt: TGTGCCAGCAGTGTCATCATTGAAGCTTTCTTT

abundance: .
j_gene: TRBJ1-2
d_gene: .
v_gene: TRBV4-1
CDR3aa: CASRGRGWGGYGYTF
CDR3nt: TGCGCCAGCAGGGGCCGGGGATGGGGGGGCTATGGCTACACCTTC

abundance: .
j_gene: TRBJ2-3
d_gene: TRBD2
v_gene: TRBV5-1
CDR3aa: CASSPGETSGGTDTQYF
CDR3nt: TGCGCCAGCAGCCCGGGGGAGACTAGCGGGGGCACAGATACGCAGTATTTT

abundance: once
j_gene: TRBJ2-5
d_gene: .
v_gene: TRBV21-1
CDR3aa: CAGPDRVVTQYF
CDR3nt: TGTGCAGGGCCCGACAGAGTCGTGACCCAGTACTTC

abundance: .
j_gene: TRBJ1-1
d_gene: .
v_gene: TRBV5-1
CDR3aa: CASKVRLNTEAFF
CDR3nt: TGCGCCAGCAAGGTCAGGCTCAACACTGAAGCTTTCTTT

abundance: .
j_gene: TRBJ2-7
d_gene: TRBD2
v_gene: TRBV2
CDR3aa: CASSVERGLSYEQYF
CDR3nt: TGTGCCAGCAGTGTCGAGCGGGGATTGTCCTACGAGCAGTACTTC

abundance: few
j_gene: TRBJ2-7
d_gene: .
v_gene: TRBV10-1
CDR3aa: CASSEPLREQYF
CDR3nt: TGCGCCAGCAGTGAGCCCTTGAGAGAGCAGTACTTC

abundance: few
j_gene: TRBJ1-4
d_gene: .
v_gene: TRBV15
CDR3aa: CATSRGHVGEKLFF
CDR3nt: TGTGCCACCAGCAGAGGACACGTTGGTGAAAAACTGTTTTTT

abundance: few
j_gene: TRBJ2-2
d_gene: TRBD1
v_gene: TRBV27
CDR3aa: CASRWTGFSSTGELFF
CDR3nt: TGTGCCAGCAGATGGACAGGGTTCAGTAGCACCGGGGAGCTGTTTTTT

abundance: .
j_gene: TRBJ1-3
d_gene: .
v_gene: TRBV20-1
CDR3aa: CSAREIGAIYF
CDR3nt: TGCAGTGCTAGAGAAATTGGCGCCATATATTTT